The T cell receptor (beta chain) under discussion was sequenced for a study of shared clonotypes between healthy human individuals (dated by TCRdb to the early 2020s). General notes on the study: The cohort comprised a couple of women and a few men aged 18 to 49 years. Per donor, three plates each were used for CD4 naive and CD4 memory, two for CD8 naive, and one for CD8 memory. The study deeply sequenced blood TCR repertoires of five healthy adults to estimate repertoire size and the extent of clonotype sharing between individuals. Libraries were prepared and TCR repertoires were sequenced by different laboratories using diverse techniques, in order to increase sequencing depth and limit assay-specific biases. Each donor's leukapheresis produced roughly between roughly 0.85 and 9.5 billion PBMCs.

CD8 naive samples were obtained by positive selection for CCR7 among CD45RO-negative cells, yielding a CD45RA+CCR7+ population from which TemRA cells were excluded. Healthy HIV-negative adults with no recently reported acute infections or vaccinations were included as donors. Only Caucasian adults living in Nashville, Tennessee, USA were represented among the donors. After blood collection by leukapheresis, PBMCs were isolated using Ficoll-Histopaque density gradient centrifugation and then cryopreserved in the vapor phase of liquid nitrogen. Analytical flow cytometry was used to check the purity and quantity of each magnetically sorted T cell population. From each sorted fraction, genomic DNA was isolated and quantified by UV absorbance on a Nanodrop 2000c. The full study reports these points: Compared with non-shared clonotypes, the clonotypes found in all four sorted-subset donors had higher generation probabilities. The small number of donors limited the genetic and exposure-history diversity represented. Pairwise subsampling indicated that sequencing depth was expected to affect the degree of clonotype sharing among donors. Only blood was sampled, and tissue TCR repertoires likely differ from those in blood. Rarefaction of sorted-subset datasets indicated incomplete sequencing despite the large sequencing depth. Across a few donors, about 4.5% of naive CD4, around 3.5% of naive CD8, approximately 2.5% of memory CD4, and 0.4% of memory CD8 clonotypes were shared. Naive subsets generally had larger estimated clonotype richness than memory subsets did.

Relative to germline, V is 6 bases shorter and J is 6 bases shorter, with 11 bases between their ends. The germline V gene (reference sequence) yields LNHDA for CDR1 and SQIVND for CDR2. Counted from cysteine to phenylalanine, this CDR3 has 13 amino acids. Of the read, only the CDR3 DNA is kept; its 39 bases are in frame from base 1. With respect to this clone: Its antigen target is currently unknown. No clone much larger than this one lies a single base away; base qualities are absent.

Using the deep immunoSEQ assay, multiplex PCR amplified TCR CDR3 regions from genomic DNA. Extracted genomic DNA from each cell subset was distributed evenly across all wells of several immunoSEQ 96-well plates, and each plate was treated as a replicate. For sorted subsets, around 0.2 ug of genomic DNA, equivalent to tens of thousands of T cell genomes, went into each replicate PCR. The purified libraries were quantified using a Qubit 3.0 fluorometer, sized with a Bioanalyzer 2100, and then quantified again using the KAPA Library Quantification kit. Every immunoSEQ 96-well plate was sequenced on a dedicated single-read 150-cycle Illumina NextSeq 550 flow cell. In the paper's pipeline: Because the immunoSEQ output held only junctional sequences and lacked quality scores, the filtering could not match the filtering applied to full-length reads. Sequences were annotated with PyIR, a Python wrapper for IgBLAST v1.9, using IMGT germline references to assign V/J genes and CDR3. Reads with weak V/J assignments (E-value above 1e-6), missing CDR3, stop codons, out-of-frame junctions, or ambiguous translated residues were removed. V3J clonotypes were defined as sequences sharing the same inferred V gene, J gene, and CDR3 amino acid sequence. Percentage overlap between repertoires was computed as shared unique clonotypes divided by the size of the smaller repertoire. Repertoire richness was assessed with RTK rarefaction, the Chao1 estimator, and Recon v2.1 estimates of unobserved clonotypes. Generation probabilities for all TCRbeta clonotypes obtained by the gDNA method from a handful of donors were computed using OLGA. TCRdb stores this immuneACCESS table with in-frame sequences only. Part of the clones is absent; in the studies checked, under half of the shortfall reflects unresolved V genes, and no reason is known for the rest. The V and J calls and clone size come from that table; D and trimming were worked out from the DNA. Here the sample has roughly 2.1 million clones; roughly 91% occur a single time. Roughly 1.8% of the sample is taken by the ten largest.

The clonotype comes from a young man in good health. Some clones in this sample may be carry-over from other donors' samples. What was sequenced was naive CD8+ T cells from PBMCs. The sample's cell subset or site label is to be understood as: CD45RA+CCR7+. Recombination linked TRBV19 to TRBJ2-2, with the D gene tentatively TRBD1 or TRBD2, based on 5 matching bases in each. The nucleotide sequence is given as TGTGCCAGTAGCGTTTGGGGACCCGGGGAGCTGTTTTTT. Its protein reads: CASSVWGPGELFF.